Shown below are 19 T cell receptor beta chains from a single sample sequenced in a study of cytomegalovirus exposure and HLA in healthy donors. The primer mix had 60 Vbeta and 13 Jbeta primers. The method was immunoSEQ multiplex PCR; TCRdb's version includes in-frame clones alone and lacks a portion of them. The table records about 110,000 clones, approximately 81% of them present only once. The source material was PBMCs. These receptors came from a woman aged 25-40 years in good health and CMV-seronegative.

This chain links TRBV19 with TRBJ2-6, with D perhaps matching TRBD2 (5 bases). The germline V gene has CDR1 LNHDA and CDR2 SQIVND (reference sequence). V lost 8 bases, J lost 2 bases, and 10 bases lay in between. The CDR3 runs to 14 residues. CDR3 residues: CASFSGAGANVLTF. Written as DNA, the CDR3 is TGTGCCAGTTTCTCCGGGGCTGGGGCCAACGTCCTGACTTTC.

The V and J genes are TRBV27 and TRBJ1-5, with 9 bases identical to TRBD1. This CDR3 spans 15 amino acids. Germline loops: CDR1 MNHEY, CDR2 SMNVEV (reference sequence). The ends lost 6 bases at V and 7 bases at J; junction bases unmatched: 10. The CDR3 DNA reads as TGTGCCAGCAGGATAACAGGGGGCGCAGGGCAGCCCCAGCATTTT. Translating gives CASRITGGAGQPQHF.

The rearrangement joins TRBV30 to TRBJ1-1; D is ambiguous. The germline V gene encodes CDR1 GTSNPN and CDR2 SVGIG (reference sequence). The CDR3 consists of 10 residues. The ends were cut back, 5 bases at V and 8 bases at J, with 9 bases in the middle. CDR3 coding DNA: TGTGCCTGGGCGGGAACGGAAGCTTTCTTT. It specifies CAWAGTEAFF.

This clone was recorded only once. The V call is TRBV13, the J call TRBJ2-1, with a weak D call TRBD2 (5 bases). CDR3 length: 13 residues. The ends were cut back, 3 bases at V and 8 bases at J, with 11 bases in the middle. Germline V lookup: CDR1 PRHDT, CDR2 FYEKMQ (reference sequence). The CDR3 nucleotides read TGTGCCAGCAGCTTTACGGGGTCCCATGAGCAGTTCTTC. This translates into CASSFTGSHEQFF. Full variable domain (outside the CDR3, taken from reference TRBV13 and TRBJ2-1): AAGVIQSPRHLIKEKRETATLKCYPIPRHDTVYWYQQGPGQDPQFLISFYEKMQSDKGSIPDRFSAQQFSDYHSELNMSSLELGDSALYFCASSFTGSHEQFFGPGTRLTVL.

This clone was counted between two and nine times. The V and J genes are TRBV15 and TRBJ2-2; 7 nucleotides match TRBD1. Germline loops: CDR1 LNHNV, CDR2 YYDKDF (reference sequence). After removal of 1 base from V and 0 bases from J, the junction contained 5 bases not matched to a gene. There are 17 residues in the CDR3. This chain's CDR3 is CATSRGRTGPNTGELFF. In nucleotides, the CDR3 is TGTGCCACCAGCAGAGGTCGGACAGGCCCGAACACCGGGGAGCTGTTTTTT.

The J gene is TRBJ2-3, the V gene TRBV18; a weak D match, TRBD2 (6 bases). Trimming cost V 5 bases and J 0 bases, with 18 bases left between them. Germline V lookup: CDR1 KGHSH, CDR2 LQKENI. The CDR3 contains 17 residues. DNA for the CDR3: TGTGCCAGCTCAGCGAGCGGTGTACTAGCTAGCACAGATACGCAGTATTTT. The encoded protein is CASSASGVLASTDTQYF.

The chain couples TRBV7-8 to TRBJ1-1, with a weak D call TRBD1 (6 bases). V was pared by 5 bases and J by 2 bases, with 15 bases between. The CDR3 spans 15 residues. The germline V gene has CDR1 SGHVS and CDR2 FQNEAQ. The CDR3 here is CASSPRDRTNTEAFF. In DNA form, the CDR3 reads TGTGCCAGCAGCCCCCGCGACAGGACAAACACTGAAGCTTTCTTT.

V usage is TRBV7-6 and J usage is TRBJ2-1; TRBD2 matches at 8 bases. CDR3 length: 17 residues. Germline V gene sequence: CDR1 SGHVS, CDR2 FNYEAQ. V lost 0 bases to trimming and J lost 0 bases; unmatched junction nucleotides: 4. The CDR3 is CASSLAQGLGSYNEQFF. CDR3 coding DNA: TGTGCCAGCAGCTTAGCCCAGGGACTAGGCTCCTACAATGAGCAGTTCTTC.

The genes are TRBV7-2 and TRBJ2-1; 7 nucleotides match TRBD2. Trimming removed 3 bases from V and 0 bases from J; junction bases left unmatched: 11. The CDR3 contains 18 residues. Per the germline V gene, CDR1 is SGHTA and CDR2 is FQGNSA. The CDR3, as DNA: TGTGCCAGCAGCTTCTCCCTGGGAGGGTGGAGCTCCTACAATGAGCAGTTCTTC. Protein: CASSFSLGGWSSYNEQFF.

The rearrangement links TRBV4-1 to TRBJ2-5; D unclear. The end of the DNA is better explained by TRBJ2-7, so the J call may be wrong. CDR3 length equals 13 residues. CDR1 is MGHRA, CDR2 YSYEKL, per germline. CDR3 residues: CASSQVWLHEQYF. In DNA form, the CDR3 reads TGCGCCAGCAGCCAAGTCTGGTTGCACGAGCAGTACTTC.

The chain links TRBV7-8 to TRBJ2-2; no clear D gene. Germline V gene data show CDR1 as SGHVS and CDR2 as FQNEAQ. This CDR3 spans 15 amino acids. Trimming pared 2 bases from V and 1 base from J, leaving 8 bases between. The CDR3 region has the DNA TGTGCCAGCAGCTTATCCGCTATGAACACCGGGGAGCTGTTTTTT. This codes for CASSLSAMNTGELFF.

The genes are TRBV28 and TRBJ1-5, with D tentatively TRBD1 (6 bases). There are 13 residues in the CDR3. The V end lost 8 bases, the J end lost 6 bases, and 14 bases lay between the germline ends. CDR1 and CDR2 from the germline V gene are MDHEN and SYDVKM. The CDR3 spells CASGTGGSQPQHF. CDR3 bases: TGTGCCAGCGGAACTGGGGGCAGTCAGCCCCAGCATTTT.

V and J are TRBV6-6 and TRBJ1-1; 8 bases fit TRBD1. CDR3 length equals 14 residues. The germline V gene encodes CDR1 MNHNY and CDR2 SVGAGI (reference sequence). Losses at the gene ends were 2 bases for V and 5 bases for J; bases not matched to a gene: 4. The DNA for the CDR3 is TGTGCCAGCAGTTACCGGGGACAGGCTACTGAAGCTTTCTTT. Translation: CASSYRGQATEAFF.

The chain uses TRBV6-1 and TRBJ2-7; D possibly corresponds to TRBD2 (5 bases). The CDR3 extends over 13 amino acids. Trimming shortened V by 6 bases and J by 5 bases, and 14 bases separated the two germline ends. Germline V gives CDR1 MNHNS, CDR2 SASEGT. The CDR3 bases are TGTGCCAGCAGGCTGGCGGGCAAGGACGAGCAGTACTTC. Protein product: CASRLAGKDEQYF.

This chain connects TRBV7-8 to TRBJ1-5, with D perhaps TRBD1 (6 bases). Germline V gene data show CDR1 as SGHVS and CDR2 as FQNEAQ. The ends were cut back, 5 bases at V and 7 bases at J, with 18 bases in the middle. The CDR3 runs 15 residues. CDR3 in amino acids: CASSLFRGGGQPQHF. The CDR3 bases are TGTGCCAGCAGCCTTTTCAGGGGCGGGGGGCAGCCCCAGCATTTT.

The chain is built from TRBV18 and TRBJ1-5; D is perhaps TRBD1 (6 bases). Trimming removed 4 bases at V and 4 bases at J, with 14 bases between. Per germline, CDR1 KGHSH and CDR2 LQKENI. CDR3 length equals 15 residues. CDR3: CASSLAGTQNQPQHF. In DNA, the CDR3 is TGTGCCAGCTCACTAGCCGGGACACAGAATCAGCCCCAGCATTTT.

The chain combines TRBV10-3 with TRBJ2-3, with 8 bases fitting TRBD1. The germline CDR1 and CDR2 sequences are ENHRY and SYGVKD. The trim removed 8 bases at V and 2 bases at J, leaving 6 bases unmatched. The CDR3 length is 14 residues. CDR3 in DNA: TGTGCCATCCGCCCGGACAGGGACACAGATACGCAGTATTTT. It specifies CAIRPDRDTDTQYF.

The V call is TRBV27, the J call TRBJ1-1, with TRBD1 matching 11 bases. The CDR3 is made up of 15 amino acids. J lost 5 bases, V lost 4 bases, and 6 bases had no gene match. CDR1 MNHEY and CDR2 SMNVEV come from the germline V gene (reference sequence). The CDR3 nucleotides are TGTGCCAGCAGTTCCGGGACAGGGGGGGGAACTGAAGCTTTCTTT. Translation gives CASSSGTGGGTEAFF.

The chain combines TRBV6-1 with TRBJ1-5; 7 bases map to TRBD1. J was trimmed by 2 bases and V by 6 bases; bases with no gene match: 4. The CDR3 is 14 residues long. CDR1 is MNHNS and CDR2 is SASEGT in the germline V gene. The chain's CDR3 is CASRNGQGNQPQHF. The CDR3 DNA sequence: TGTGCCAGCAGAAACGGACAGGGCAATCAGCCCCAGCATTTT.